Here is one T cell receptor beta chain with its context. The sample is drawn from a study of blood T cell repertoires in COVID-19. The germline V and J ends were trimmed by 0 bases and 9 bases, with 12 bases remaining between them. The CDR3 loop spans 14 amino acids. Germline values: CDR1 SNHLY, CDR2 FYNNEI. Clones were sequenced by immunoSEQ multiplex PCR, and TCRdb holds only the in-frame ones, with some missing. The sample holds more than 150,000 clones; 80% to 90% are singletons and the top ten take 8% to 10%. The chain is built from TRBV2 and TRBJ2-1; tentative D call: TRBD2 (5 bases). The sequencing sample was made of peripheral blood. The sequence came from a man aged 55-75 years with acute or convalescent COVID-19. DNA of the CDR3: TGTGCCAGCAGTGAAGCGTACGGGGATGGTGAGCAGTTCTTC. Translating gives CASSEAYGDGEQFF.